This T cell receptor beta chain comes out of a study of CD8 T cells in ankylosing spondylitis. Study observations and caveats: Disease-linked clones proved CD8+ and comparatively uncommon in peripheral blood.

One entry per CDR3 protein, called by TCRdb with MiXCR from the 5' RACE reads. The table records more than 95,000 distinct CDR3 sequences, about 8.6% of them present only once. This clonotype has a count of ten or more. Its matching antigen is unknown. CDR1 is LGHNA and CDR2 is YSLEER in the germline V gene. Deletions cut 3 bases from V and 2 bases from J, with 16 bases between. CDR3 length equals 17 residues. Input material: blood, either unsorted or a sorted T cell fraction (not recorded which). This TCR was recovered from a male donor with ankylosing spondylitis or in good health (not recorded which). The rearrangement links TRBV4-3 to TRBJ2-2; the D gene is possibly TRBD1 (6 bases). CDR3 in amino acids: CASSQGAPGRNTGELFF. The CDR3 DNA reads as TGCGCCAGCAGCCAGGGGGCGCCGGGAAGAAACACCGGGGAGCTGTTTTTT.